A selection of T cell receptor beta chains follows, all from one sample in a study of T cell responses to AZD1222 COVID-19 vaccine. Clones were sequenced by immunoSEQ multiplex PCR, and TCRdb holds only the in-frame ones, with some missing. The data show 70,000 to 80,000 clones, 86% seen once. Here the sequenced sample was peripheral blood, taken on day 0 of AZD1222 vaccination. The receptors come from an adult in good health. CDR3s include the opening cysteine and the closing phenylalanine or tryptophan. Each record gives: J gene, clone size, V gene, CDR3 protein. The size field is filled for only some rows; it gives once, few, many or a size class.

TRBJ2-3	.	TRBV3-1/TRBV3-2	CASSGQGTDTQYF
TRBJ2-5	.	TRBV11-3	CASSLVGREETQYF
TRBJ2-7	.	TRBV5-1	CASSLDSGSSYEQYF
TRBJ1-5	.	TRBV27	CASSTSRVRSNQPQHF
TRBJ2-3	.	TRBV4-1	CASSQGYPQGNTDTQYF
TRBJ2-2	.	TRBV2	CASSEPLAGAPSNTGELFF
TRBJ1-2	.	TRBV16	CASRRDRGTYGYTF
TRBJ2-5	.	TRBV6-5	CASSPDPGQETQYF
TRBJ1-3	.	TRBV9	CASARGDSGNTIYF
TRBJ1-6	.	TRBV23-1	CASSQAPTGALNSPLHF
TRBJ1-4	.	TRBV3-1/TRBV3-2	CASSLLWRGQNEKLFF
TRBJ2-3	.	TRBV9	CASSSGLAGSTDTQYF
TRBJ2-7	once	TRBV7-6	CASSLEADTSYEQYF
TRBJ1-5	.	TRBV23-1	CASRAKTGGNQPQHF
TRBJ2-3	.	TRBV19	CASSSQGNGADTQYF
TRBJ2-7	.	TRBV11-3	CASSLVRPDYEQYF
TRBJ2-1	once	TRBV6-5	CASSTHQIDYNEQFF
TRBJ2-1	.	TRBV9	CASSVGVSVASNEQFF
TRBJ1-6	.	TRBV24-1	CATSAGTGRSPLHF
TRBJ2-7	.	TRBV7-8	CASSLWTGPYEQYF
TRBJ1-5	once	TRBV19	CASSIVGGSYHQPQHF
TRBJ2-7	.	TRBV6-5	CASSKRRTGIYEQYF
TRBJ2-7	.	TRBV9	CASSPYPTYEQYF
TRBJ1-2	.	TRBV3-1/TRBV3-2	CASSPGLRSWGYTF
TRBJ1-5	.	TRBV28	CASRVVSGRDSNQPQHF
TRBJ1-4	.	TRBV2	CASRRNEKLFF
TRBJ1-4	.	TRBV4-1	CASSQDRDGIRKLFF
TRBJ2-7	.	TRBV30	CAWSVPGGVAYEQYF
TRBJ2-1	.	TRBV29-1	CSVEGTDYNEQFF
TRBJ2-1	.	TRBV19	CASSPTLGSGTDEQFF
TRBJ1-2	.	TRBV19	CASSMTVTNYGYTF
TRBJ1-2	.	TRBV11-3	CASSLGPQAGGIRGYTF
TRBJ1-5	.	TRBV28	CASSLSDRRNQPQHF
TRBJ2-7	.	TRBV19	CASSTNRGTAGEQYF
TRBJ2-7	.	TRBV27	CASGQYEQYF
TRBJ2-7	once	TRBV12-3/TRBV12-4	CASRRGSGVEQYF
TRBJ2-2	.	TRBV10-3	CAISGQGYTGELFF
TRBJ1-2	.	TRBV19	CASSRLASGANYGYTF
TRBJ1-6	once	TRBV12-3/TRBV12-4	CASSLGQNSPLHF
TRBJ2-1	.	TRBV7-2	CASSLAGRVNEQFF
TRBJ1-4	.	TRBV28	CASRDPGGRSNEKLFF
TRBJ1-1	.	TRBV3-1/TRBV3-2	CASSQGGRSEAFF
TRBJ2-2	.	TRBV27	CASSMTAGGMNTGELFF
TRBJ2-1	.	TRBV18	CASSPPETARNEQFF
TRBJ2-1	.	TRBV7-3	CASSPERASSYNEQFF
TRBJ2-7	few	TRBV27	CASSSGTKQSYEQYF
TRBJ2-3	.	TRBV3-1/TRBV3-2	CASSQLTGHTDTQYF
TRBJ1-5	.	TRBV4-3	CASSQSALGNQPQHF
TRBJ1-1	.	TRBV7-6	CARGDRGFISTEAFF
TRBJ1-5	.	TRBV4-1	CASSPTPGGLQPQHF
TRBJ1-1	.	TRBV13	CASSLRGLAEAFF
TRBJ1-1	.	TRBV28	CASSPGQVAEAFF
TRBJ2-2	.	TRBV28	CASSPSSCCGELFF
TRBJ1-2	.	TRBV18	CASSPPGAFTDYGYTF
TRBJ2-7	.	TRBV28	CASRHASRGFSYEQYF